Included here is one T cell receptor beta chain sequence, with context. The sample belongs to a study of blood T cell repertoires in COVID-19. Assay used: immunoSEQ multiplex PCR; TCRdb lists only in-frame clones, some missing. The data show tens of thousands of clones, roughly 90% seen once. Germline assignment: CDR1 MNHEY and CDR2 SVGEGT. Trimming cost V 3 bases and J 4 bases; bases outside gene matches: 6. The CDR3 contains 15 residues. This chain joins TRBV6-2 or TRBV6-3 and TRBJ2-5; 9 bases are shared with TRBD2. The source of this sequence is a woman of 80 years or more with active COVID-19. Specimen: peripheral blood. The CDR3 DNA reads as TGTGCCAGCAGTTATAGCGGGGGCGGGGGAGAGACCCAGTACTTC. Translating it yields CASSYSGGGGETQYF.